This TCR beta chain is drawn from a study of vaccination and CD4 T cells after COVID-19. Whole-study context: Six men and four women formed the convalescents, two being Hispanic. Following dose two, a median about 65 days (range 14 to 241) passed before post-vaccine samples were taken.

Concerning this clonotype itself: The antigen remains undetermined.

The germline CDR1 and CDR2 sequences are MNHNS and SASEGT. The CDR3 loop spans 16 amino acids. Trimming removed 1 base at V and 2 bases at J, with 9 bases between. The Oncomine TCR Beta short-read assay was applied to DNA of cultured CD4+ T cells. Via MiXCR, TCRdb re-called the PCR reads, giving one row per CDR3 protein. The sample lists about 6,600 distinct CDR3 sequences, 30% to 45% occurring once. Treatment indicated: roughly 11-day PBMC culture with coronavirus spike peptide pools or control peptides (ViraFEST assay). According to the study, CD4+ T cells from the unexposed donor were gathered ahead of the COVID-19 pandemic (2011-2018).

The source is a human donor in good health. The sequencing sample was made of CD4+ T cells from blood, cultured in vitro. V is TRBV6-1 and J is TRBJ2-6, with D hard to call. This chain's CDR3 is CASSEDRSPGANVLTF. CDR3 nucleotides: TGTGCCAGCAGTGAAGACCGCTCTCCTGGGGCCAACGTCCTGACTTTC.